The 28 T cell receptor beta chains below all came from one sample that was sequenced in a study of blood T cells in healthy people across ages. Together with a sample-barcoded 5' primer, a J-beta primer mix was included in a second PCR lasting roughly 6 to 12 cycles. TCRdb re-analysed the 5' RACE reads in MiXCR, keeping a single row per CDR3 protein. The repertoire holds over 1,500,000 distinct CDR3 sequences, with 35% to 50% as singletons. Sequencing input: blood. These receptors came from a human donor in good health.

The V call is TRBV29-1, the J call TRBJ2-1, with D unclear. The CDR3 sequence is 14 residues long. Germline V gene lookup returns CDR1 SQVTM and CDR2 ANQGSEA. V lost 3 bases and J lost 12, with 21 bases in between. CDR3 sequence: CSVDHIGTRYGQFF. The CDR3, as DNA: TGCAGCGTTGATCATATAGGCACGAGGTATGGGCAGTTCTTC.

This clonotype was recorded a few times. The V and J genes are TRBV7-2 and TRBJ1-2; D uncertain. V dropped 1 base and J dropped 0 bases, with 9 bases sitting between them. Looked up from germline, CDR1 is SGHTA and CDR2 is FQGNSA. The CDR3 is made up of 15 amino acids. The CDR3 sequence: CASSLVGNTNYGYTF. The CDR3 coding sequence is TGTGCCAGCAGCTTAGTGGGGAATACTAACTATGGCTACACCTTC. The full variable domain, with the rest looked up from reference TRBV7-2 and TRBJ1-2, is GAGVSQSPSNKVTEKGKDVELRCDPISGHTALYWYRQSLGQGLEFLIYFQGNSAPDKSGLPSDRFSAERTGGSVSTLTIQRTQQEDSAVYLCASSLVGNTNYGYTFGSGTRLTVV.

This clonotype was seen a few times. V usage is TRBV7-9 and J usage is TRBJ1-2, with D hard to call. Germline V lookup: CDR1 SEHNR, CDR2 FQNEAQ (reference sequence). The V end lost 4 bases, the J end lost 4 bases, and 7 bases lay between the germline ends. This CDR3 spans 12 amino acids. The chain's CDR3 is CASSSDAYGYTF. Written as DNA, the CDR3 is TGTGCCAGCAGCTCCGATGCCTATGGCTACACCTTC.

The CDR3 reads CASSFPDYLGASTEAFF. In DNA form, the CDR3 reads TGTGCCAGCAGCTTCCCCGACTATCTCGGCGCTAGCACTGAAGCTTTCTTT. V and J are TRBV7-2 and TRBJ1-1; D gene ambiguous. The CDR3 totals 17 residues. Trimming shortened V by 3 bases and J by 4 bases, and 21 bases separated the two germline ends. Germline CDR1 and CDR2: SGHTA and FQGNSA.

This clonotype was recorded at least ten times. The genes are TRBV4-3 and TRBJ2-5, with D perhaps given as TRBD1 or TRBD2 (5 bases each). Between the trimmed V and J ends, which lost 0 bases and 4 bases, there was a span of 6 bases. Germline V gene sequence: CDR1 LGHNA, CDR2 YSLEER. This CDR3 contains 13 residues. The CDR3 here is CASSQDGGETQYF. CDR3 sequence (DNA): TGCGCCAGCAGCCAAGATGGGGGAGAGACCCAGTACTTC.

J is TRBJ2-4 and V is TRBV6-1, with D possibly called TRBD1 or TRBD2 (5 bases each). CDR1 and CDR2 from the germline V gene are MNHNS and SASEGT. CDR3 length: 14 amino acids. The V gene lost 7 bases and the J gene lost 7 bases, with 17 bases spanning the gap. CDR3 residues: CASNTGTPGNIQYF. The DNA of the CDR3 is TGTGCCAGCAATACCGGGACGCCCGGGAACATTCAGTACTTC.

This clonotype was seen a handful of times. The chain links TRBV11-3 to TRBJ1-2; D is ambiguous. Per germline, CDR1 SGHNT and CDR2 YENEEA. The CDR3 extends over 17 amino acids. Trimming took off 5 bases at V and 0 bases at J, with 19 bases between the two ends. The CDR3 DNA reads TGTGCCAGCAGCCCCAGCGGATGGGGAAAGGCTAACTATGGCTACACCTTC. Translating gives CASSPSGWGKANYGYTF. The full variable domain, rest sourced from reference TRBV11-3 and TRBJ1-2, is EAGVVQSPRYKIIEKKQPVAFWCNPISGHNTLYWYLQNLGQGPELLIRYENEEAVDDSQLPKDRFSAERLKGVDSTLKIQPAELGDSAVYLCASSPSGWGKANYGYTFGSGTRLTVV.

This clonotype has just a few counts. The V call is TRBV28, the J call TRBJ2-5; D tentatively reads TRBD1 or TRBD2 (5 bases each). The DNA end is more similar to TRBJ2-7, so the J call may be wrong. This CDR3 is 12 amino acids long. Germline values: CDR1 MDHEN, CDR2 SYDVKM. CDR3 sequence reads: CASSPRGHEQYF. CDR3 nucleotide sequence: TGTGCCAGCAGTCCCCGGGGCCACGAGCAGTACTTC.

This clonotype was detected a few times. The chain carries TRBV18 and TRBJ2-3; D not resolved. Per the germline V gene, CDR1 is KGHSH and CDR2 is LQKENI. Trimming took 4 bases from V and 5 from J, leaving 7 bases between them. The CDR3 runs 12 residues. CDR3 in DNA: TGTGCCAGCTCACTCGTCCAAGATACGCAGTATTTT. It yields the protein CASSLVQDTQYF.

The V gene is TRBV14, the J gene TRBJ1-1, with TRBD1 matching 12 bases. Germline loops: CDR1 SGHDN, CDR2 FVKESK. Trimming at V came to 7 bases and at J to 11 bases, leaving 14 bases not matched to a gene. The CDR3 runs to 15 residues. The CDR3 spells CASTPKGDRGLEAFF. CDR3 sequence (DNA): TGTGCCAGCACCCCCAAGGGGGACAGGGGGCTTGAGGCTTTCTTT.

V usage is TRBV20-1 and J usage is TRBJ1-2, with D possibly TRBD1 on 5 matching bases. The CDR3 has 14 amino acids. V lost 5 bases, J lost 4 bases, and 17 bases lay in between. Germline V gene sequence: CDR1 DFQATT, CDR2 SNEGSKA (reference sequence). Here the CDR3 reads CSAQALGGTYGYTF. In DNA, the CDR3 is TGCAGTGCTCAAGCACTGGGGGGTACCTATGGCTACACCTTC.

The chain couples TRBV9 to TRBJ1-2; D call uncertain. CDR1 is SGDLS and CDR2 is YYNGEE in the germline V gene. CDR3 length equals 14 residues. V was pared by 4 bases and J by 8 bases, with 18 bases between. The CDR3 is CASSPMDVRRGYTF. The CDR3 coding sequence is TGTGCCAGCAGCCCGATGGACGTTCGACGGGGCTACACCTTC.

This clonotype has just a few counts. The chain uses TRBV15 and TRBJ1-2; no clear D gene. V shed 1 base and J shed 0 bases, with 9 bases lying between them. This CDR3 region has 15 residues. The germline CDR1 and CDR2 sequences are LNHNV and YYDKDF (reference sequence). The CDR3 region has the DNA TGTGCCACCAGCAGAGCAACATCGACTAACTATGGCTACACCTTC. Its translation is CATSRATSTNYGYTF.

Only a few counts were recorded for this clonotype. This rearrangement joins TRBV5-1 to TRBJ1-2; a weak D match, TRBD1 (5 bases). The CDR3 consists of 14 residues. V shed 0 bases and J shed 8 bases, with 14 bases lying between them. From germline, CDR1 is SGHRS and CDR2 YFSETQ. The CDR3, as DNA: TGCGCCAGCAGCTTGGCCTATGGGGGAGGAGGCTACACCTTC. Its protein is CASSLAYGGGGYTF.

V is TRBV29-1 and J is TRBJ1-2, with D perhaps TRBD1 (5 bases). This CDR3 comprises 13 residues. Germline V gene sequence: CDR1 SQVTM, CDR2 ANQGSEA. V dropped 8 bases and J dropped 8 bases, with 21 bases sitting between them. The CDR3 DNA follows: TGCAGCCCTGTATTTGGGGGACCTGAAGGCTACACCTTC. As protein: CSPVFGGPEGYTF.

This chain links TRBV12-3 or TRBV12-4 with TRBJ1-6; no firm D call. V lost 3 bases to trimming and J lost 10 bases, with 13 bases between them. This CDR3 region has 14 residues. In DNA, the CDR3 is TGTGCCAGCAGTTTCCACGGGCAAAGGTCACCCCTCCACTTT. It yields the protein CASSFHGQRSPLHF.

This chain joins TRBV6-2 or TRBV6-3 and TRBJ2-1, with 11 bases matching TRBD1. The V gene end was trimmed by 5 bases and the J gene end by 7 bases; junction bases not matched to a gene: 4. Germline loops: CDR1 MNHEY, CDR2 SVGEGT. The length of the CDR3 is 14 residues. The CDR3 spells CASSTGQGGNEQFF. CDR3 bases: TGTGCCAGCAGTACGGGACAGGGGGGGAATGAGCAGTTCTTC.

Comment on this clonotype: Germline and junction disagree at one end, which may indicate a read error. V and J are TRBV12-3 or TRBV12-4 and TRBJ2-3; a possible D gene is TRBD2 (7 bases). The CDR3 sequence is 12 residues long. CDR3 coding DNA: TGTGCCAGCTGCGGGGGCACAGATGCGCAGTATTTT. Translating it yields CASCGGTDAQYF.

This clonotype occurred once. The chain combines TRBV29-1 with TRBJ1-1, with D tentatively TRBD1 (6 bases). CDR1 and CDR2 from the germline V gene are SQVTM and ANQGSEA. The CDR3 is made up of 13 amino acids. V was trimmed by 4 bases and J by 8 bases, leaving 17 bases between them. CDR3 bases: TGCAGCGTTGTACACAGGGCCGGCATGGAAGCTTTCTTT. This encodes CSVVHRAGMEAFF. Drawing the rest from reference TRBV29-1 and TRBJ1-1, the complete variable domain is SAVISQKPSRDICQRGTSLTIQCQVDSQVTMMFWYRQQPGQSLTLIATANQGSEATYESGFVIDKFPISRPNLTFSTLTVSNMSPEDSSIYLCSVVHRAGMEAFFGQGTRLTVV.

This clonotype was detected a few times. V gene TRBV4-2 combines with J gene TRBJ2-5; no reliable D call. Between the trimmed V and J ends, which lost 2 bases and 5 bases, there was a span of 6 bases. The V gene's germline CDR1 is LGHNA and CDR2 YNFKEQ. The CDR3 contains 12 residues. The CDR3 DNA reads as TGTGCCAGCAGCCAAAGTTTTGAGACCCAGTACTTC. This translates into CASSQSFETQYF.

This sequence joins TRBV18 and TRBJ1-4, with 7 bases fitting TRBD1. CDR3 length equals 14 residues. Germline V CDR1 and CDR2: KGHSH, LQKENI. The V segment lost 3 bases and the J segment 8 bases; nucleotides outside the gene matches: 6. The CDR3 region is CASSPGTAGEKLFF. CDR3 in DNA: TGTGCCAGCTCACCCGGGACAGCGGGGGAAAAACTGTTTTTT. Using reference TRBV18 and TRBJ1-4 for the parts outside the CDR3, the full variable domain is NAGVMQNPRHLVRRRGQEARLRCSPMKGHSHVYWYRQLPEEGLKFMVYLQKENIIDESGMPKERFSAEFPKEGPSILRIQQVVRGDSAAYFCASSPGTAGEKLFFGSGTQLSVL.

This chain uses TRBV5-1 with TRBJ2-3, with D hard to call. The CDR3 spans 16 residues. Germline CDR1 is SGHRS and CDR2 is YFSETQ. V lost 4 bases and J lost 0, with 15 bases in between. The CDR3 loop is CASSDQRTISTDTQYF. DNA for the CDR3: TGCGCCAGCAGCGACCAAAGGACGATTAGCACAGATACGCAGTATTTT.

This rearrangement joins TRBV19 to TRBJ2-5; 8 nucleotides agree with TRBD2. This CDR3 has 14 residues. The V gene's germline CDR1 is LNHDA and CDR2 SQIVND (reference sequence). V gave up 4 bases and J gave up 3 bases; unmatched junction bases: 4. The CDR3 region has the DNA TGTGCCAGTAGTACCGTACTAGCGGAAGAGACCCAGTACTTC. It encodes CASSTVLAEETQYF.

V gene TRBV11-2 combines with J gene TRBJ1-2; TRBD1 aligns across 7 bases. The CDR3 is 15 amino acids. Germline values: CDR1 SGHAT, CDR2 FQNNGV. The ends lost 1 base at V and 7 bases at J; junction bases unmatched: 9. Here the CDR3 reads CASSLGEGAGRGYTF. CDR3 nucleotides: TGTGCCAGCAGCTTAGGGGAGGGGGCGGGTCGTGGCTACACCTTC.

The chain recombines TRBV4-3 with TRBJ2-5; possibly TRBD2 for D (6 bases). The germline V gene has CDR1 LGHNA and CDR2 YSLEER. The CDR3 sequence is 16 residues long. Trimming cost V 1 base and J 11 bases, with 23 bases left between them. The CDR3 protein is CASSQAPREDWDEQYF. CDR3 bases: TGCGCCAGCAGCCAAGCCCCCAGGGAGGATTGGGATGAGCAGTACTTC.

This clonotype has just a few counts. The chain recombines TRBV12-3 or TRBV12-4 with TRBJ2-7, with D possibly being TRBD1 (5 bases). The CDR3 runs to 13 residues. The V and J ends lost 7 bases and 7 bases respectively, with 17 bases between them. DNA for the CDR3: TGTGCCAGCACCTCGACAGTGCCGGAGGAGCAGTACTTC. It translates to CASTSTVPEEQYF.

This clonotype appeared a few times. The chain has TRBV29-1 and TRBJ2-5; TRBD1 or TRBD2 may be the D gene (5 bases each). V lost 7 bases to trimming and J lost 7 bases, with 22 bases between them. The CDR3 runs 14 residues. The germline CDR1 and CDR2 sequences are SQVTM and ANQGSEA. CDR3 amino acids: CSADEGLLRGTQYF. The DNA of the CDR3 is TGCAGCGCGGACGAGGGGCTGTTGCGAGGGACCCAGTACTTC.

This clonotype has only a few counts. This CDR3 is CASSGGAGGNTEQFF. DNA for the CDR3: TGTGCCAGCAGTGGCGGAGCGGGGGGTAACACTGAGCAGTTCTTC. V usage is TRBV12-3 or TRBV12-4 and J usage is TRBJ2-1; 9 bases map to TRBD2. The trim removed 5 bases at V and 9 bases at J, leaving 11 bases unmatched. The CDR3 contains 15 residues.